The 18 T cell receptor beta chains below all came from one sample that was sequenced in a study of blood T cells in healthy people across ages. Then a second PCR, running about 7 to 11 cycles, was carried out with a sample-barcoded 5' primer and a J-beta primer mix. TCRdb ran MiXCR on the 5' RACE reads and lists one entry per CDR3 protein. This sample has 800,000 or so distinct CDR3 sequences, with just under 25% found just once. This sample also appeared in a second study, on T cells of mothers and their children.

The sample was blood. These receptors were taken from a boy younger than 18 in good health.

The V gene is TRBV28, the J gene TRBJ2-5, with TRBD2 identical over 10 bases. With the DNA end fitting TRBJ2-1 better, the J assignment may be wrong. Germline V gene data show CDR1 as MDHEN and CDR2 as SYDVKM. The CDR3 totals 14 residues. The CDR3: CASSLASGGREQFF. CDR3 DNA: TGTGCCAGCAGTTTGGCTAGCGGGGGAAGGGAGCAGTTCTTC.

The table lists this clonotype with a few counts. The chain combines TRBV7-9 with TRBJ2-3, with 12 bases lining up with TRBD2. The CDR3 spans 16 residues. Germline lookup yields CDR1 SEHNR and CDR2 FQNEAQ (reference sequence). J gave up 4 bases and V 5 bases, and 7 bases lay outside the gene matches. In DNA, the CDR3 is TGTGCCAGCAGCGCTGCTAGCGGGGGGGCGGCAGATACGCAGTATTTT. Its translation: CASSAASGGAADTQYF. Full variable domain (remainder filled in from reference TRBV7-9 and TRBJ2-3): DTGVSQNPRHKITKRGQNVTFRCDPISEHNRLYWYRQTLGQGPEFLTYFQNEAQLEKSRLLSDRFSAERPKGSFSTLEIQRTEQGDSAMYLCASSAASGGAADTQYFGPGTRLTVL.

J is TRBJ2-7 and V is TRBV5-1, with D unclear. CDR1 and CDR2 (germline): SGHRS, YFSETQ. CDR3 size: 14 residues. The V and J ends lost 5 bases and 0 bases respectively, with 12 bases between them. The CDR3 sequence is CASRKAVNSYEQYF. The DNA of the CDR3 is TGCGCCAGCAGAAAGGCGGTTAACTCCTACGAGCAGTACTTC.

To note about this clonotype: The junction does not match germline at one end; this may be a read error. The chain employs TRBV7-7 and TRBJ2-1; D is undetermined. The better agreement between TRBJ2-5 and the DNA end casts doubt on the J call. CDR3 length equals 16 residues. Germline lookup yields CDR1 SSHAT and CDR2 FNYEAQ (reference sequence). The CDR3 region is CASSLGSIVSQETQYF. The CDR3 bases are TGTGCTAGCAGCTTAGGGTCCATTGTAAGCCAAGAGACCCAGTACTTC.

The chain recombines TRBV6-6 with TRBJ2-7, with 9 bases identical to TRBD1. This CDR3 has 15 amino acids. Unmatched junction bases numbered 9, after V lost 7 bases and J lost 2 bases. Germline CDR1 and CDR2: MNHNY and SVGAGI (reference sequence). The CDR3: CASTRVQGAPYEQYF. CDR3 coding DNA: TGTGCCAGCACAAGAGTACAGGGGGCGCCCTACGAGCAGTACTTC.

The chain uses TRBV6-2 or TRBV6-3 and TRBJ1-6; D is perhaps TRBD1 (6 bases). Between the trimmed V and J ends, which lost 2 bases and 9 bases, there was a span of 14 bases. The CDR3 has 15 residues. Germline V lookup: CDR1 MNHEY, CDR2 SVGEGT. The CDR3 here is CASSYGGTRGSPLHF. CDR3 nucleotide sequence: TGTGCCAGCAGTTACGGCGGGACCAGGGGTTCACCCCTCCACTTT.

This clonotype was observed a single time. The genes are TRBV7-2 and TRBJ2-1; 9 bases align to TRBD1. Germline loops: CDR1 SGHTA, CDR2 FQGNSA. The CDR3 contains 17 residues. Germline trimming cut 4 bases from V and 5 bases from J; bases unmatched to any gene: 12. CDR3: CASSSPNRDRVHNEQFF. The CDR3 coding sequence is TGTGCCAGCAGCTCCCCAAACCGGGACAGGGTCCACAATGAGCAGTTCTTC.

The chain recombines TRBV20-1 with TRBJ2-1; TRBD2 aligns across 9 bases. Germline V gene data show CDR1 as DFQATT and CDR2 as SNEGSKA (reference sequence). With 0 bases clipped from V and 7 bases from J, the junction kept 10 bases outside the gene matches. The CDR3 runs to 16 residues. The CDR3 reads CSARESGRSGRNEQFF. The DNA for the CDR3 is TGCAGTGCTAGAGAGTCTGGGCGGAGCGGGAGGAATGAGCAGTTCTTC.

This clonotype has only a few counts. This chain uses TRBV4-3 with TRBJ1-4, with unresolved D. Germline CDR1 LGHNA, CDR2 YSLEER. This CDR3 spans 17 amino acids. Between the trimmed V and J ends, which lost 4 bases and 0 bases, there was a span of 15 bases. The CDR3 region is CASSRDPNIATNEKLFF. The CDR3 DNA reads as TGCGCCAGCAGCCGAGACCCCAATATCGCAACTAATGAAAAACTGTTTTTT.

The chain has TRBV4-2 and TRBJ1-1; D gene uncertain. Looked up from germline, CDR1 is LGHNA and CDR2 is YNFKEQ. The V and J ends lost 4 bases and 2 bases respectively, with 11 bases between them. The CDR3 is 14 residues long. CDR3 region: CASSPGRFNTEAFF. CDR3 sequence (DNA): TGTGCCAGCAGCCCCGGACGGTTCAACACTGAAGCTTTCTTT.

This clonotype came up a few times. The chain has TRBV7-6 and TRBJ2-1; possibly TRBD2 for D (6 bases). The V and J ends lost 1 base and 4 bases respectively, with 14 bases between them. Germline V gene data show CDR1 as SGHVS and CDR2 as FNYEAQ. This CDR3 has 16 residues. The CDR3 nucleotides read TGTGCCAGCAGCTTAGGTAGGCGACTAGATTACAATGAGCAGTTCTTC. This gives the protein CASSLGRRLDYNEQFF.

This clonotype was counted only a few times. J is TRBJ1-5 and V is TRBV6-2 or TRBV6-3; 8 bases fit TRBD1. Germline-derived CDR1 and CDR2 are MNHEY and SVGEGT. The CDR3 is 15 residues long. V was pared by 4 bases and J by 7 bases, with 9 bases of the junction left unmatched. The CDR3 nucleotides read TGTGCCAGCAGTTGGGCCTCAGGGGGCGGACAGCCCCAGCATTTT. Its translation is CASSWASGGGQPQHF.

This clonotype came up a few times. This chain links TRBV7-9 with TRBJ2-5; TRBD2 matches at 7 bases. The J call is uncertain, as TRBJ2-7 better fits the DNA end. The CDR3 is 16 amino acids. The germline gives CDR1 SEHNR, CDR2 FQNEAQ (reference sequence). The DNA for the CDR3 is TGTGCCAGCAGCCGGACGGCGGGAGCATCTCCCTACGAGCAGTACTTC. Translated: CASSRTAGASPYEQYF.

The chain uses TRBV12-3 or TRBV12-4 and TRBJ2-6; D is ambiguous. The V end was cut by 6 bases, the J end by 2 bases, with 5 bases between. The CDR3 totals 13 residues. The CDR3 sequence: CASSLPGANVLTF. Written as DNA, the CDR3 is TGTGCCAGCAGCTTACCTGGGGCCAACGTCCTGACTTTC.

This clonotype was found many times. V is TRBV12-3 or TRBV12-4 and J is TRBJ2-5; 7 bases agree with TRBD1. CDR3 length equals 13 residues. J gave up 4 bases and V 6 bases, and 5 bases lay outside the gene matches. The CDR3 here is CASSPRQGETQYF. CDR3 nucleotide sequence: TGTGCCAGCAGCCCCAGACAGGGAGAGACCCAGTACTTC.

The chain combines TRBV20-1 with TRBJ1-4; no clear D gene. The V end was cut by 5 bases, the J end by 8 bases, with 6 bases between. This CDR3 has 10 amino acids. Germline values: CDR1 DFQATT, CDR2 SNEGSKA (reference sequence). Here the CDR3 reads CSAGREKLFF. DNA for the CDR3: TGCAGTGCTGGACGGGAAAAACTGTTTTTT.

The chain recombines TRBV10-2 with TRBJ2-5; a possible D gene is TRBD2 (5 bases). CDR1 and CDR2 (germline): WSHSY, SAAADI. The CDR3 has 14 residues. V was shortened by 0 bases and J by 7 bases, with 12 bases between the two germline ends. Written as DNA, the CDR3 is TGCGCCAGCAGTGAGTCGGAGGAGTTGGGGACCCAGTACTTC. It yields the protein CASSESEELGTQYF.

The V gene is TRBV7-2, the J gene TRBJ2-1; TRBD1 agrees at 10 bases. The assigned J gene may be wrong: the sequence end matches TRBJ2-7 better. CDR3 length: 15 amino acids. From germline, CDR1 is SGHTA and CDR2 FQGNSA. CDR3 loop: CASSSGTGVSYEQYF. The DNA for the CDR3 is TGTGCCAGCAGTTCCGGGACAGGGGTCTCCTACGAGCAGTACTTC.